This is a list of T cell receptor beta chains from one sample in a study of PD-1 blockade in mismatch repair-deficient tumors. Assay used: immunoSEQ multiplex PCR; TCRdb lists only in-frame clones, some missing. The table records 100,000 to 150,000 clones, about 88% of them present only once. Sequences were derived from peripheral blood, sampled 70 to 72 weeks after starting pembrolizumab. The receptors come from an adult with mismatch repair-deficient cancer. Both conserved end residues are part of each CDR3. Fields, in order: V gene, J gene, D gene, clone size, CDR3 protein, CDR3 DNA. D genes are given only for firm matches. Clone size is not always given. Where it is, it says once, few, many or a class for expanded clones.

V: TRBV11-2; J: TRBJ1-1; D: NA; size: NA; CDR3: CASSRGPNTEAFF; DNA: TGTGCCAGCAGCCGGGGGCCGAACACTGAAGCTTTCTTT
V: TRBV14; J: TRBJ2-7; D: TRBD1; size: NA; CDR3: CASSPGTGDYEQYF; DNA: TGTGCCAGCAGCCCCGGGACAGGGGACTACGAGCAGTACTTC
V: TRBV7-9; J: TRBJ2-1; D: NA; size: NA; CDR3: CASSPGMAIEQFF; DNA: TGTGCCAGCAGCCCGGGGATGGCGATTGAGCAGTTCTTC
V: TRBV29-1; J: TRBJ1-1; D: NA; size: NA; CDR3: CSVVASGEAFF; DNA: TGCAGCGTTGTGGCCTCTGGTGAAGCTTTCTTT
V: TRBV13; J: TRBJ2-3; D: NA; size: NA; CDR3: CASSLRGGSRSTDTQYF; DNA: TGTGCCAGCAGCCTAAGGGGGGGATCGCGGAGCACAGATACGCAGTATTTT
V: TRBV4-1; J: TRBJ2-3; D: NA; size: NA; CDR3: CASSQGGNTQYF; DNA: TGCGCCAGCAGCCAAGGGGGGAATACGCAGTATTTT
V: TRBV2; J: TRBJ1-2; D: NA; size: NA; CDR3: CASRGQTVTYGYTF; DNA: TGTGCCAGCAGGGGGCAGACAGTCACCTATGGCTACACCTTC
V: TRBV7-9; J: TRBJ2-3; D: TRBD1; size: NA; CDR3: CATLTGPNTDTQYF; DNA: TGTGCCACCCTGACAGGGCCCAACACAGATACGCAGTATTTT
V: TRBV4-3; J: TRBJ2-1; D: TRBD2; size: NA; CDR3: CASARATSGNFNEQFF; DNA: TGCGCCAGCGCCCGGGCGACTAGCGGCAACTTCAATGAGCAGTTCTTC
V: TRBV28; J: TRBJ2-7; D: NA; size: NA; CDR3: CASSLPHHRGSYEQYF; DNA: TGTGCCAGCAGTTTACCCCACCATCGGGGAAGCTACGAGCAGTACTTC
V: TRBV30; J: TRBJ2-1; D: TRBD1; size: NA; CDR3: CAWRRDRGYNEQFF; DNA: TGTGCCTGGCGCCGGGACAGGGGCTACAATGAGCAGTTCTTC
V: TRBV9; J: TRBJ2-3; D: NA; size: NA; CDR3: CASSVVRRTDTQYF; DNA: TGTGCCAGCAGCGTAGTTCGGCGCACAGATACGCAGTATTTT
V: TRBV30; J: TRBJ2-7; D: NA; size: NA; CDR3: CAWGGPGASYEQYF; DNA: TGTGCCTGGGGGGGGCCAGGAGCCTCCTACGAGCAGTACTTC
V: TRBV19; J: TRBJ2-7; D: TRBD2; size: few; CDR3: CASSSGLAGVYEQYF; DNA: TGTGCCAGTAGTAGCGGACTAGCGGGAGTCTACGAGCAGTACTTC
V: TRBV2; J: TRBJ2-7; D: TRBD1; size: few; CDR3: CASGTGSAYEQYF; DNA: TGTGCCAGTGGGACAGGCTCTGCCTACGAGCAGTACTTC
V: TRBV11-1; J: TRBJ2-1; D: TRBD1; size: NA; CDR3: CASSLRDSYNEQFF; DNA: TGTGCCAGCAGCTTAAGGGACAGCTACAATGAGCAGTTCTTC
V: TRBV18; J: TRBJ2-1; D: NA; size: NA; CDR3: CASSPRLVPDNEQFF; DNA: TGTGCCAGCTCACCAAGACTAGTTCCCGACAATGAGCAGTTCTTC
V: TRBV4-1; J: TRBJ2-7; D: NA; size: few; CDR3: CASSQRQDSYEQYF; DNA: TGCGCCAGCAGCCAACGACAGGACTCCTACGAGCAGTACTTC
V: TRBV18; J: TRBJ2-7; D: NA; size: NA; CDR3: CASSVSQTYEQYF; DNA: TGTGCCAGCTCAGTATCTCAGACCTACGAGCAGTACTTC
V: TRBV30; J: TRBJ1-1; D: NA; size: NA; CDR3: CAWKKETEAFF; DNA: TGTGCCTGGAAGAAAGAGACTGAAGCTTTCTTT
V: TRBV4-1; J: TRBJ2-7; D: TRBD2; size: NA; CDR3: CASSHRASGSRYEQYF; DNA: TGCGCCAGCAGCCATAGGGCTAGCGGGAGTAGATACGAGCAGTACTTC
V: TRBV5-1; J: TRBJ2-7; D: NA; size: NA; CDR3: CASSYRPEIIREQYF; DNA: TGCGCCAGCAGCTACCGACCCGAAATCATACGCGAGCAGTACTTC
V: TRBV2; J: TRBJ2-3; D: NA; size: NA; CDR3: CASSDPLVTRDTQYF; DNA: TGTGCCAGCAGTGACCCACTAGTCACCCGTGATACGCAGTATTTT
V: TRBV25-1; J: TRBJ1-2; D: NA; size: NA; CDR3: CASSPPFRDHYGYTF; DNA: TGTGCCAGCAGTCCTCCGTTCAGGGACCACTATGGCTACACCTTC
V: TRBV28; J: TRBJ2-7; D: NA; size: NA; CDR3: CASSLVLGSEQYF; DNA: TGTGCCAGCAGTTTAGTTTTGGGAAGCGAGCAGTACTTC
V: TRBV5-4; J: TRBJ1-3; D: NA; size: NA; CDR3: CASSFGPGRSGNTIYF; DNA: TGTGCCAGCAGCTTCGGTCCGGGACGCTCTGGAAACACCATATATTTT
V: TRBV15; J: TRBJ1-5; D: TRBD1; size: NA; CDR3: CATSRVMVVRGHQPQHF; DNA: TGTGCCACCAGCAGAGTAATGGTGGTCAGGGGGCATCAGCCCCAGCATTTT
V: TRBV5-1; J: TRBJ1-1; D: TRBD1; size: NA; CDR3: CASSHQGQQNPMNTEAFF; DNA: TGCGCCAGCAGTCACCAGGGACAGCAGAACCCGATGAACACTGAAGCTTTCTTT
V: TRBV9; J: TRBJ1-1; D: NA; size: NA; CDR3: CASSSHSAEAFF; DNA: TGTGCCAGCAGCTCACACAGCGCTGAAGCTTTCTTT
V: TRBV6-6; J: TRBJ2-1; D: NA; size: NA; CDR3: CASSYSLASEQFF; DNA: TGTGCCAGCAGTTACTCGCTAGCTAGTGAGCAGTTCTTC
V: TRBV5-1; J: TRBJ2-1; D: TRBD1; size: NA; CDR3: CASSGGTGTNEQFF; DNA: TGCGCCAGCAGCGGTGGGACAGGGACCAATGAGCAGTTCTTC
V: TRBV10-1; J: TRBJ2-6; D: TRBD1; size: NA; CDR3: CASSGDSGFHSGANVLTF; DNA: TGCGCCAGCAGTGGGGACAGCGGATTTCACTCTGGGGCCAACGTCCTGACTTTC
V: TRBV5-6; J: TRBJ1-2; D: NA; size: NA; CDR3: CASSLAGPTYGYTF; DNA: TGTGCCAGCAGCTTGGCCGGTCCGACCTATGGCTACACCTTC
V: TRBV14; J: TRBJ1-5; D: NA; size: NA; CDR3: CASSQEEGGGIQPQHF; DNA: TGTGCCAGCAGCCAAGAGGAAGGGGGAGGGATTCAGCCCCAGCATTTT
V: TRBV27; J: TRBJ2-7; D: TRBD2; size: once; CDR3: CASSPSESGSTYEQYF; DNA: TGTGCCAGCAGTCCCTCCGAGAGCGGGAGCACTTACGAGCAGTACTTC
V: TRBV27; J: TRBJ2-5; D: NA; size: NA; CDR3: CASSLFYSETQYF; DNA: TGTGCCAGCAGTTTATTCTATTCCGAGACCCAGTACTTC
V: TRBV29-1; J: TRBJ2-7; D: NA; size: NA; CDR3: CSVTGARGYEQYF; DNA: TGCAGCGTTACAGGGGCGCGGGGGTACGAGCAGTACTTC
V: TRBV7-6; J: TRBJ2-7; D: NA; size: NA; CDR3: CASSYGRTYEQYF; DNA: TGTGCCAGCAGCTACGGCAGGACCTACGAGCAGTACTTC
V: TRBV11-3; J: TRBJ2-1; D: NA; size: NA; CDR3: CASSLSPSFNEQFF; DNA: TGTGCCAGCAGCTTAAGCCCCTCCTTCAATGAGCAGTTCTTC
V: TRBV19; J: TRBJ2-1; D: NA; size: NA; CDR3: CASSIEITRTSYNEQFF; DNA: TGTGCCAGTAGTATAGAGATAACGAGAACCTCCTACAATGAGCAGTTCTTC
V: TRBV28; J: TRBJ2-7; D: NA; size: NA; CDR3: CASSLSLASSEQYF; DNA: TGTGCCAGCAGTTTATCGCTAGCGTCCTCCGAGCAGTACTTC
V: TRBV28; J: TRBJ2-3; D: TRBD2; size: NA; CDR3: CASSSTSGHTPSTDTQYF; DNA: TGTGCCAGCAGTTCGACTAGCGGGCACACCCCTAGCACAGATACGCAGTATTTT
V: TRBV7-6; J: TRBJ2-5; D: TRBD2; size: NA; CDR3: CASSLWGGDQETQYF; DNA: TGTGCCAGCAGCTTATGGGGAGGGGACCAAGAGACCCAGTACTTC
V: TRBV15; J: TRBJ1-5; D: NA; size: NA; CDR3: CATSTRVRRSNQPQHF; DNA: TGTGCCACCAGCACCCGGGTGCGACGTAGCAATCAGCCCCAGCATTTT
V: TRBV29-1; J: TRBJ2-3; D: NA; size: NA; CDR3: CSVEGGRRGDTQYF; DNA: TGCAGCGTTGAAGGGGGACGGCGAGGGGATACGCAGTATTTT
V: TRBV30; J: TRBJ2-5; D: NA; size: NA; CDR3: CAWEEETQYF; DNA: TGTGCCTGGGAGGAAGAGACCCAGTACTTC
V: TRBV11-2; J: TRBJ2-7; D: TRBD1; size: NA; CDR3: CASSLPGQGRYEQYF; DNA: TGTGCCAGCAGCTTACCGGGACAGGGGCGCTACGAGCAGTACTTC
V: TRBV6-5; J: TRBJ1-2; D: TRBD1; size: once; CDR3: CASSKQGARSDGYTF; DNA: TGTGCCAGCAGTAAACAGGGGGCGCGGAGCGATGGCTACACCTTC
V: TRBV6-1; J: TRBJ1-3; D: TRBD1; size: NA; CDR3: CASSEARGQHGNTIYF; DNA: TGTGCCAGCAGTGAAGCGCGGGGACAGCATGGAAACACCATATATTTT
V: TRBV11-2; J: TRBJ2-7; D: NA; size: NA; CDR3: CASSLTGASYEQYF; DNA: TGTGCCAGCAGCTTAACGGGGGCCTCCTACGAGCAGTACTTC
V: TRBV7-8; J: TRBJ2-3; D: TRBD2; size: NA; CDR3: CASSLDHQREESTDTQYF; DNA: TGTGCCAGCAGCTTAGACCACCAGCGGGAGGAAAGCACAGATACGCAGTATTTT
V: TRBV6-1; J: TRBJ1-2; D: TRBD1; size: NA; CDR3: CASKTGTGYGYTF; DNA: TGTGCCAGCAAGACCGGGACAGGCTATGGCTACACCTTC
V: TRBV30; J: TRBJ2-1; D: NA; size: NA; CDR3: CAWSVFNEQFF; DNA: TGTGCCTGGAGTGTTTTCAATGAGCAGTTCTTC
V: TRBV19; J: TRBJ2-3; D: NA; size: NA; CDR3: CASSISATSIYTDTQYF; DNA: TGTGCCAGTAGTATCTCGGCGACTAGTATATATACAGATACGCAGTATTTT
V: TRBV29-1; J: TRBJ2-1; D: NA; size: NA; CDR3: CSVEKDEQFF; DNA: TGCAGCGTTGAAAAGGATGAGCAGTTCTTC
V: TRBV5-5; J: TRBJ2-1; D: NA; size: NA; CDR3: CASSSAVAKYNEQFF; DNA: TGTGCCAGCAGCTCGGCAGTAGCGAAATACAATGAGCAGTTCTTC
V: TRBV5-4; J: TRBJ2-1; D: NA; size: NA; CDR3: CASTTTSWVGNEQFF; DNA: TGTGCCAGCACCACGACTAGTTGGGTCGGCAATGAGCAGTTCTTC
V: TRBV28; J: TRBJ1-1; D: NA; size: NA; CDR3: CASLKDRPLMNTEAFF; DNA: TGTGCCAGCCTCAAAGACAGGCCCTTAATGAACACTGAAGCTTTCTTT
V: TRBV4-1; J: TRBJ2-1; D: TRBD2; size: NA; CDR3: CASSQDGTSGSYNEQFF; DNA: TGCGCCAGCAGCCAAGATGGGACTAGCGGCTCCTACAATGAGCAGTTCTTC